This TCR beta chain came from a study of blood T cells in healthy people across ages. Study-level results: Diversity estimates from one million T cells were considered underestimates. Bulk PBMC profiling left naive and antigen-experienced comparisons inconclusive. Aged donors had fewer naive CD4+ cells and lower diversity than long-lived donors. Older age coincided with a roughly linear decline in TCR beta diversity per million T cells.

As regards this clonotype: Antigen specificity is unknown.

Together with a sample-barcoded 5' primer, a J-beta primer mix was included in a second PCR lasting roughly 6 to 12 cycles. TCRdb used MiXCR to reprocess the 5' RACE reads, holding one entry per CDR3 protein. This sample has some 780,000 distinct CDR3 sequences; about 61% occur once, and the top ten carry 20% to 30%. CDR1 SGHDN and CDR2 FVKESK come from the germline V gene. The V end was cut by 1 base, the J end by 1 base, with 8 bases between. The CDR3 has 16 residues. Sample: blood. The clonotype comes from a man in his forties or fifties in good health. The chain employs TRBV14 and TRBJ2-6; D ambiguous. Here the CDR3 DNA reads TGTGCCAGCAGCCAAGCTTTGGCTTCTGGGGCCAACGTCCTGACTTTC. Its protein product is CASSQALASGANVLTF. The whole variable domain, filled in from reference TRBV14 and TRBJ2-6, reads EAGVTQFPSHSVIEKGQTVTLRCDPISGHDNLYWYRRVMGKEIKFLLHFVKESKQDESGMPNNRFLAERTGGTYSTLKVQPAELEDSGVYFCASSQALASGANVLTFGAGSRLTVL.